This T cell receptor beta chain appears in the sequencing data of a study of memory CD4+ T cells and cytomegalovirus serostatus (dated by TCRdb to about 2019). Background on the whole study: The cohort comprised around 35 healthy Belgian adults, 9 CMV seropositive and roughly 25 CMV seronegative. To replicate a published TCR-based CMV serostatus classifier, the researchers sequenced the CD4+ memory TCRbeta repertoires of a Belgian cohort whose cytomegalovirus serostatus was known. Here is what the overall study found, with its caveats: The results were read as suggesting that the CMV-associated TCR signature is, for the most part, present in the CD4+ memory repertoire. Only CD4+CD45RO+ memory cells were sequenced, in contrast to the original study, which included naive and memory CD4+ and CD8+ populations. Among the roughly 160 previously reported CMV-associated TCRbeta sequences, approximately 70 showed up in the CD4+ memory repertoires, with each one found in between one and five individuals. For CMV serostatus prediction, a median bootstrapped AUC of approximately 0.95 was reached with the original framework, and a median bootstrapped AUC of approximately 0.89 was reached with a US-trained random forest. On the Belgian cohort, the classifier based on the original framework reached a median bootstrapped AUC of 0.95, with a 95% CI of 0.76-1.00.

Genomic DNA was extracted from sorted cells with the Quick-DNA Microprep Kit. TCRbeta DNA was amplified with the immunoSEQ hsTCRbeta kit following the manufacturer's protocol. TCRbeta libraries were sequenced on an Illumina MiSeq instrument. As for the original processing: Once out-of-frame sequences had been removed, more than 2 million distinct TCRbeta sequences were left, which works out to an average of about 66,813 per individual. Each individual was scored according to the count of around 160 previously reported CMV-associated TCRbeta sequences and the total productive distinct TCRbeta count. A beta-binomial model was reimplemented in Python, and random forests from scikit-learn, run with default parameters, were trained on data from the US cohort. Classifier performance on the Belgian cohort was summarized as median AUC with percentile confidence intervals over 10,000 bootstrap iterations. In TCRdb, the immuneACCESS table is reduced to in-frame sequences with V and J assigned. These tables do not hold every clone; where another copy was compared, an unresolved V gene accounts for under half, and the others remain unexplained. That table furnishes V, J and clone size, whereas the DNA furnished D and trimming. This sample comprises fewer than 90,000 clones, approximately 78% of them detected only once. Clones ranked in the top ten supply just over 2.5% of the sample.

Single viable CD3+CD4+CD8-CD45RO+ cells were sorted as memory CD4+ T cells on a FACSAria II. CMV serostatus was determined using a Roche Elecsys assay that detects serum IgG against CMV pp150, pp28, p38 and p52. Once the samples were thawed, total CD4+ T cells were enriched through positive selection using CD4 magnetic microbeads. Samples originated from another study that specifically interrogated the CD4+ T cell memory repertoire. Peripheral blood mononuclear cells were isolated and cryopreserved according to standard operating procedures, and serum was kept at -80 degrees C. CD3-PerCP (BW264/56), CD4-APC (RPA-T4), CD45RO-PE (UCHT1) and CD8-Pacific Orange (3B5) antibodies were used for staining, and non-viable cells were excluded with Sytox blue. On this clone: The antigen it recognizes is unknown. Base qualities are not recorded, but no much larger clone differs from it by a single base.

Trimming costs V 5 bases and J 4 bases, and their ends lie 8 bases apart. From the cysteine up to the phenylalanine, the CDR3 has a length of 12 residues. Kept here is only the CDR3 DNA, which spans 36 bases and is read in frame from base 1. For CDR1 and CDR2, the germline V gene (reference sequence) lists SEHNR and FQNEAQ. Sequenced sample: memory CD4+ T cells from blood. The chain couples TRBV7-9 to TRBJ1-1; the D gene is not confidently resolved. The receptor's source is an adult in good health and CMV-seropositive. The CDR3 amino acid sequence is: CASSITITEAFF. The nucleotide sequence is given as TGTGCCAGCAGCATAACAATCACTGAAGCTTTCTTT.